This entry features one TCR beta chain sequence. In this sample, this clonotype turned up a few times. The specificity of this receptor is unknown. Within one base of it there is no much larger clone, and no base qualities were kept. The record originates from a study of molecular identifiers for immune sequencing clone quantification (dated by TCRdb to the late 2010s). Study-wide context: For a replicate experiment, RNA from approximately 20,000 or 100,000 naive CD8 T cells was divided into five aliquots, and four of the five aliquots were sequenced. CD8 T cells were used in a methods study to benchmark molecular-identifier clustering-based TCR repertoire sequencing (MIDCIRS) and TCR RNA copy counting.

Libraries of naive CD8 T cells were built from about 19,000 to 1,100,000 sorted cells, with 10%, 30% or 50% of the purified RNA used. On a BD FACSAria II, naive CD8 T cells were FACS-sorted as CD8+CD4-CCR7+CD45RA+ and collected into RLT Plus buffer. Approximately 9 TCR copies' worth of Jurkat RNA were spiked into roughly 18,000-1,000,000 naive CD8 T cell samples to test detection sensitivity. CD8 T cells were enriched using RosetteSep CD8+ T Cell Enrichment Cocktail and Ficoll-Paque, and the enriched cells then underwent ACK red cell lysis. On the study overall, not on this receptor specifically: Spiked-in Jurkat TCR RNA equivalent to a single cell was reported to be detectable even among approximately 1 million naive CD8 T cells. About 2.9 recovered TCR RNA copies per cell were obtained by modeling, versus roughly 9.7 by digital PCR, implying a capture efficiency of approximately 30%. The naive libraries included spiked-in Jurkat TCR RNA (around 10 copies' worth), and this RNA is not part of the donor repertoire. In CMV-specific effector cells, clones with more than 20 RNA copies contained over 99% of molecules, whereas in naive cells such clones contained under 1% of molecules. When barcode sub-clustering was not used, chimeric consensus sequences inflated TCR diversity, with chimeras reaching as high as 47%. Highly expanded clone sizes could be underestimated if identical TCR molecules share a barcode.

Library prep was done by PCR. The listed sequencing device is NextSeq 500. Bulk TCR libraries were generated as previously described, with the TCR primers listed in Table S5 used. Purification of total RNA was performed with the Qiagen AllPrep DNA/RNA kit. Before analysis, reads from multiple sequencing runs of the same library were pooled. The study's own analysis went as follows. Only reads with exact TCR constant sequence were kept, trimmed to 150 nt, and grouped by their 12-nt molecular barcodes. Reads inside each barcode group were sub-clustered using a 15% Levenshtein threshold, and a quality-weighted consensus sequence was constructed for each RNA molecule. Non-functional sequences were filtered out, along with any lower-count sequence sitting one edit away from another sequence. Based on a fit of two negative binomial distributions, barcode sub-clusters having less than 20% of the maximum read count were discarded. TCRdb reprocessing: public reads trimmed at Q25 with fastp, clones called with MiXCR, in-frame beta chains kept. Under each unique CDR3 protein, matching rows form one entry showing the most common genes and DNA. The V and J calls, along with clone size, are taken from TCRdb and not from the paper's own processing. Here the sample has around 320,000 distinct CDR3 sequences; 24% occur a single time. The top ten constitute 0.65% to 0.75% of the sample.

The origin of this receptor is a human donor in good health. Some libraries in this study had Jurkat cell RNA spiked in. Material for sequencing was naive CD8+ T cells from blood, with Jurkat cell RNA spiked in. The sample's cell subset or site label is to be understood as: FACS-sorted CD8+CD4-CCR7+CD45RA+ naive T cells.

The CDR3 reads CASSQDGTRVYEQYF. The nucleotide sequence reads TGCGCCAGCAGCCAAGACGGGACTAGGGTCTACGAGCAGTACTTC. The chain links TRBV4-3 with TRBJ2-7, with 8 bases in between that match TRBD2. V ends up 0 bases short and J 3 bases short, with an unmatched junction base count of 4. The CDR3, cysteine through phenylalanine, is 15 amino acids long. The entry retains the CDR3 DNA only, 45 bases that are in frame from base 1. As encoded in the germline V gene, CDR1 is LGHNA while CDR2 is YSLEER.